The 10 T cell receptor beta chains below all came from one sample that was sequenced in a study of blood T cell repertoires in COVID-19. The protocol was immunoSEQ multiplex PCR, while the TCRdb copy is restricted to in-frame clones and leaves out a portion. Of roughly 98,000 clones detected, roughly 80% appear once; the ten largest clones hold 11%. The sequencing input was peripheral blood. These receptors all come from a man between 65 and 79 years old with active or convalescent COVID-19.

This clone was recorded a few times. The chain employs TRBV5-5 and TRBJ2-3, with 9 bases that match TRBD2. In germline, CDR1 is SGHKS, CDR2 YYEKEE (reference sequence). J was trimmed by 2 bases and V by 0 bases; bases with no gene match: 4. The CDR3 has 16 residues. The CDR3 region is CASSLGLAGVTDTQYF. In DNA, the CDR3 is TGTGCCAGCAGCTTGGGTTTAGCGGGGGTCACAGATACGCAGTATTTT.

This chain connects TRBV4-2 to TRBJ2-5; D not certain. This CDR3 is built from 14 residues. The V end was cut by 0 bases, the J end by 10 bases, with 15 bases between. Germline lookup yields CDR1 LGHNA and CDR2 YNFKEQ. The CDR3 region has the DNA TGTGCCAGCAGCCAAGATAAGGTAGCCTCGAACCAGTACTTC. It is translated as CASSQDKVASNQYF.

The rearrangement links TRBV10-2 to TRBJ1-6; TRBD1 matches 8 bases. V was pared by 10 bases and J by 7 bases, with 9 bases of the junction left unmatched. This CDR3 comprises 14 residues. CDR1 and CDR2 from the germline V gene are WSHSY and SAAADI. CDR3 sequence (DNA): TGCGCCACACGAGGACAGGGTAAAAATTCACCCCTCCACTTT. Translating gives CATRGQGKNSPLHF.

The gene calls are TRBV10-3 and TRBJ1-2; 8 nucleotides agree with TRBD1. Germline loops: CDR1 ENHRY, CDR2 SYGVKD. CDR3 length equals 13 residues. Trimming at V came to 10 bases and at J to 7 bases, leaving 11 bases not matched to a gene. CDR3 nucleotides: TGTGCCACCCGGCCGGACAGGGAGGGTGGCTACACCTTC. Translating it yields CATRPDREGGYTF.

The DNA for the CDR3 is TGTGCCAGCAGCTTAGCAGGGGGTTGGCCCCAGCATTTT. It is translated as CASSLAGGWPQHF. The chain links TRBV7-8 to TRBJ1-5; D perhaps matches TRBD1 (6 bases). The CDR3 totals 13 residues. The germline CDR1 and CDR2 sequences are SGHVS and FQNEAQ. The V end lost 0 bases, the J end lost 9 bases, and 9 bases lay between the germline ends.

This clone occurred a few times. The chain uses TRBV5-1 and TRBJ2-2; tentatively, D is TRBD2 (5 bases). CDR1 and CDR2 from the germline V gene are SGHRS and YFSETQ. The CDR3 sequence is 15 residues long. The V end lost 1 base, the J end lost 6 bases, and 13 bases lay between the germline ends. The CDR3 nucleotides read TGCGCCAGCAGCTTGAACGGGGATGTTGCCGGGGAGCTGTTTTTT. This translates into CASSLNGDVAGELFF.

V and J are TRBV5-1 and TRBJ2-2; no clear D. Germline lookup yields CDR1 SGHRS and CDR2 YFSETQ. The CDR3 spans 14 residues. Trimming cost V 1 base and J 6 bases, with 10 bases left between them. As DNA, the CDR3 is TGCGCCAGCAGCTTGATAGAGAATCCCGGGGAGCTGTTTTTT. Residues: CASSLIENPGELFF.

V and J are TRBV4-2 and TRBJ2-2, with 11 bases fitting TRBD1. Germline V gene sequence: CDR1 LGHNA, CDR2 YNFKEQ. Trimming took 1 base from V and 7 from J; bases not matched to a gene: 8. The length of the CDR3 is 17 residues. CDR3 amino acids: CASSQAMGQGVNGELFF. As DNA, the CDR3 is TGTGCCAGCAGCCAAGCTATGGGACAGGGGGTTAACGGGGAGCTGTTTTTT.

This rearrangement joins TRBV6-5 to TRBJ2-1; 7 positions match TRBD2. This CDR3 has 15 amino acids. With V trimmed by 8 bases and J by 1 base, 8 bases remained unmatched. The germline V gene encodes CDR1 MNHEY and CDR2 SVGAGI. The CDR3 reads CASGTGGRSYNEQFF. As DNA, the CDR3 is TGTGCCAGCGGGACGGGGGGTAGATCCTACAATGAGCAGTTCTTC.

The V call is TRBV2, the J call TRBJ1-6; maybe TRBD1 (6 bases). The V end lost 8 bases, the J end lost 3 bases, and 14 bases lay between the germline ends. The CDR3 runs to 15 residues. Germline V CDR1 and CDR2: SNHLY, FYNNEI. CDR3 protein: CASVGGGSYNSPLHF. CDR3 nucleotide sequence: TGTGCCAGCGTAGGGGGGGGAAGCTATAATTCACCCCTCCACTTT.